Here is one TCR beta chain with its context. Its antigen remains unknown. A junction boundary mismatches the germline segment, possibly from a read error. This specimen comes from a study of tumor and adjacent non-tumor tissue in lung cancer. Study-wide context: Aged about 30 to 76 years, patients included more than nine men and 4 to 6 women with stage I to III disease. Findings and caveats of the study: Normal lung showed higher cumulative top 100 clone frequency than tumor.

TCRbeta libraries were built with three rounds of nested PCR, modified from ARM-PCR. TCRdb redid the calling of the multiplex PCR reads with MiXCR, one entry per CDR3 protein. The data hold roughly 120,000 distinct CDR3 sequences, with 60% to 80% observed a single time. The template was RNA from unsorted bulk tissue. The normal lung tissue was taken more than 3 cm from the tumor edge. Chemotherapy-naive patients with new lung cancer underwent thoracic surgery in China, August–late 2014. The CDR3 extends over 15 amino acids. Germline V gene data show CDR1 as MNHNS and CDR2 as SASEGT. The sequenced sample consisted of distant non-tumor lung tissue. The genes are TRBV6-1 and TRBJ2-4; 7 nucleotides align to TRBD1. This TCR was sampled from a man in his sixties with non-small cell lung cancer. CDR3 protein: CASTIEGAGKNIQYF. CDR3 DNA: TGTGCCAGCACTATAGAGGGGGCAGGCAAAAACATTCAATACTTC.